This TCR beta chain is from a study of tumor and adjacent non-tumor tissue in lung cancer. Study overall: Patients comprised about a dozen adenocarcinoma, a couple of squamous cell carcinoma and 1 small cell lung cancer. General study results and limits: Compared with tumor, normal lung showed significantly lower TCR diversity. In normal lung, the top 100 clones were significantly more dominant than in tumor.

This sample's RNA came from whole unsorted tissue. This non-tumor lung sample came from over 3 cm beyond the tumor edge. This clonotype has a handful of counts. Its antigen is undetermined. This sequence may be a read error, since a much larger clone differs from it by one base. Germline CDR1 LGHNA, CDR2 YNFKEQ. The CDR3 is 15 amino acids. TCRbeta libraries were built with three rounds of nested PCR, modified from ARM-PCR. TCRdb recomputed calls from the multiplex PCR reads with MiXCR, one row per CDR3 protein. The table shows approximately 79,000 distinct CDR3 sequences, with approximately 82% occurring only once.

The chain combines TRBV4-2 with TRBJ1-1; D is uncertain. The receptor's source is a man between 65 and 79 years old with non-small cell lung cancer. Sequencing was performed on distant non-tumor lung tissue. The CDR3 loop is CTSSQRRQQYTEAFF. In DNA, the CDR3 is TGTACCAGCAGCCAACGGCGTCAACAGTACACTGAAGCTTTCTTT.